The next 26 T cell receptor beta chains were all read from a single sample in a study of shared clonotypes between healthy human individuals. This table comes from immunoSEQ multiplex PCR, and its TCRdb copy is limited to in-frame clones, with some not included. The sample includes under 1,100,000 clones, about 70% of them seen just once. The sample consisted of memory CD4+ T cells sorted from blood. Subset in this sample: CD45RA-negative fraction. All receptors derive from a man aged 18 to 30 in good health.

The gene calls are TRBV13 and TRBJ1-4; tentatively, D is TRBD1 (5 bases). V lost 5 bases and J 8 bases, leaving 21 bases between the germline ends. Germline-derived CDR1 and CDR2 are PRHDT and FYEKMQ (reference sequence). This CDR3 is built from 16 residues. CDR3 sequence (DNA): TGTGCCAGCAGCCGAGGGGACGGTCGAGGCCTGGAAAAACTGTTTTTT. Translation gives CASSRGDGRGLEKLFF.

The chain carries TRBV6-1 and TRBJ1-1; 10 bases map to TRBD1. V lost 7 bases to trimming and J lost 1 base; unmatched junction nucleotides: 3. CDR1 and CDR2 (germline): MNHNS, SASEGT. The CDR3 loop spans 14 amino acids. Here the CDR3 DNA reads TGTGCCAGCACGACAGGGGGCGGGAACACTGAAGCTTTCTTT. The encoded protein is CASTTGGGNTEAFF.

V usage is TRBV5-4 and J usage is TRBJ1-2, with D possibly matching TRBD1 (5 bases). This CDR3 is 13 amino acids long. The V gene's germline CDR1 is SGHNT and CDR2 YYREEE (reference sequence). Trimming removed 0 bases from V and 6 bases from J, with 9 bases in between. This chain's CDR3 is CASSLESGNGYTF. For the CDR3, the DNA is TGTGCCAGCAGCTTGGAGTCAGGGAATGGCTACACCTTC. Full variable domain (remainder filled in from reference TRBV5-4 and TRBJ1-2): ETGVTQSPTHLIKTRGQQVTLRCSSQSGHNTVSWYQQALGQGPQFIFQYYREEENGRGNFPPRFSGLQFPNYSSELNVNALELDDSALYLCASSLESGNGYTFGSGTRLTVV.

The chain carries TRBV5-5 and TRBJ1-2, with a possible D match to TRBD1 (5 bases). The V end lost 1 base, the J end lost 3 bases, and 10 bases lay between the germline ends. Germline lookup yields CDR1 SGHKS and CDR2 YYEKEE (reference sequence). The CDR3 extends over 14 amino acids. CDR3 region: CASSLRQGDYGYTF. CDR3 nucleotides: TGTGCCAGCAGCTTGCGGCAGGGTGACTATGGCTACACCTTC.

The CDR3 region has the DNA TGTGCCAGCACAGGGACACAGCTCGGGGAGCTGTTTTTT. It is translated as CASTGTQLGELFF. The rearrangement uses TRBV2 and TRBJ2-2; D perhaps matches TRBD1 (6 bases). V lost 7 bases to trimming and J lost 7 bases, with 13 bases between them. Germline CDR1 and CDR2: SNHLY and FYNNEI. CDR3 size: 13 residues.

The chain has TRBV7-2 and TRBJ1-6, with 8 bases matching TRBD1. J gave up 9 bases and V 5 bases, and 9 bases lay outside the gene matches. Germline V gene data show CDR1 as SGHTA and CDR2 as FQGNSA. This CDR3 has 15 residues. CDR3 nucleotides: TGTGCCAGCAGCCCCCGGACAGGGTTGGGTTCACCCCTCCACTTT. Translated, it gives CASSPRTGLGSPLHF.

V gene TRBV28 combines with J gene TRBJ1-3, with 7 bases that match TRBD1. The CDR3 has 15 residues. Germline CDR1 reads MDHEN; CDR2 reads SYDVKM. V shed 6 bases and J 6 bases; nucleotides not matched to a gene: 11. CDR3: CASSGPGTALNTIYF. Here the CDR3 DNA reads TGTGCCAGCAGCGGTCCGGGGACAGCCTTAAACACCATATATTTT.

The V call is TRBV6-1, the J call TRBJ2-5; 12 bases are a match to TRBD1. Germline CDR1 is MNHNS and CDR2 is SASEGT. This CDR3 is built from 14 residues. The V segment lost 6 bases and the J segment 7 bases; nucleotides outside the gene matches: 6. The CDR3 loop is CASRGTGGGGTQYF. The CDR3 DNA sequence: TGTGCCAGCAGGGGGACAGGGGGCGGCGGGACCCAGTACTTC.

This chain uses TRBV4-1 with TRBJ1-3; D is unclear. The CDR3 runs 15 residues. Trimming shortened V by 1 base and J by 7 bases, and 14 bases separated the two germline ends. Germline assignment: CDR1 MGHRA and CDR2 YSYEKL. The CDR3 reads CASSQVVSPANTIYF. In DNA, the CDR3 is TGCGCCAGCAGCCAAGTAGTCTCCCCGGCCAACACCATATATTTT.

J is TRBJ1-4 and V is TRBV5-4, with D hard to call. The CDR3 runs to 15 residues. Germline CDR1 SGHNT, CDR2 YYREEE (reference sequence). V was shortened by 0 bases and J by 4 bases, with 10 bases between the two germline ends. The CDR3 here is CASSLAGRGNEKLFF. CDR3 coding DNA: TGTGCCAGCAGCTTGGCGGGTCGGGGTAATGAAAAACTGTTTTTT.

Details on this clone: Other DNA sequences from this sample encode an identical CDR3 as well. This sequence joins TRBV10-3 and TRBJ1-1, with D unresolved. The CDR3 is 13 amino acids. Trimming pared 4 bases from V and 2 bases from J, leaving 8 bases between. Germline CDR1 and CDR2: ENHRY and SYGVKD. The CDR3 region has the DNA TGTGCCATCAGTGGGCAGCCAAACACTGAAGCTTTCTTT. Residues: CAISGQPNTEAFF.

The chain links TRBV5-1 to TRBJ1-2; D uncertain. This CDR3 has 17 residues. Trimming took 1 base from V and 2 from J, leaving 18 bases between them. CDR1 and CDR2 (germline): SGHRS, YFSETQ. CDR3 residues: CASSLTTGSERNYGYTF. For the CDR3, the DNA is TGCGCCAGCAGCTTGACTACCGGGTCCGAACGAAACTATGGCTACACCTTC. Variable domain in full (rest from reference TRBV5-1 and TRBJ1-2): KAGVTQTPRYLIKTRGQQVTLSCSPISGHRSVSWYQQTPGQGLQFLFEYFSETQRNKGNFPGRFSGRQFSNSRSEMNVSTLELGDSALYLCASSLTTGSERNYGYTFGSGTRLTVV.

V is TRBV5-1 and J is TRBJ2-1; D may be TRBD2 (5 bases). The CDR3 contains 16 residues. The V gene's germline CDR1 is SGHRS and CDR2 YFSETQ. V shed 0 bases and J shed 0 bases, with 10 bases lying between them. The CDR3 here is CASSLGTGSSYNEQFF. CDR3 nucleotides: TGCGCCAGCAGCTTGGGGACTGGAAGCTCCTACAATGAGCAGTTCTTC.

The V and J genes are TRBV15 and TRBJ2-7; D is possibly TRBD2 (6 bases). The CDR3 contains 16 residues. Germline lookup yields CDR1 LNHNV and CDR2 YYDKDF (reference sequence). V was trimmed by 5 bases and J by 1 base, leaving 18 bases between them. CDR3 bases: TGTGCCACCAGCGGCAGCGCGGGGCTGAGGTCCTACGAGCAGTACTTC. It is translated as CATSGSAGLRSYEQYF.

This clone was found a few times. The chain has TRBV18 and TRBJ1-1; 10 bases fit TRBD1. V lost 3 bases to trimming and J lost 0 bases; unmatched junction nucleotides: 7. CDR1 is KGHSH and CDR2 is LQKENI in the germline V gene. CDR3 length: 17 residues. This CDR3 reads CASSPPGQGILNTEAFF. CDR3 bases: TGTGCCAGCTCACCCCCGGGACAGGGGATATTGAACACTGAAGCTTTCTTT.

CDR3 loop: CASSPQKQGNSPLHF. For the CDR3, the DNA is TGTGCCAGCTCACCCCAAAAACAGGGAAATTCACCCCTCCACTTT. The rearrangement uses TRBV18 and TRBJ1-6; weak D call: TRBD1 (6 bases). V was pared by 3 bases and J by 7 bases, with 13 bases between. The CDR3 has 15 amino acids. Germline assignment: CDR1 KGHSH and CDR2 LQKENI. Combining the CDR3 with reference TRBV18 and TRBJ1-6 gives the whole variable domain NAGVMQNPRHLVRRRGQEARLRCSPMKGHSHVYWYRQLPEEGLKFMVYLQKENIIDESGMPKERFSAEFPKEGPSILRIQQVVRGDSAAYFCASSPQKQGNSPLHFGNGTRLTVT.

The CDR3 sequence: CASSVAAASNYGYTF. The CDR3, as DNA: TGTGCCAGCAGCGTAGCGGCGGCGTCTAACTATGGCTACACCTTC. The chain uses TRBV9 and TRBJ1-2, with no clear D. V was trimmed by 0 bases and J by 0 bases, leaving 9 bases between them. Germline V CDR1 and CDR2: SGDLS, YYNGEE. This CDR3 is 15 amino acids long.

In its sample, this clone was seen a few times. This chain joins TRBV30 and TRBJ1-2, with 7 positions matching TRBD1. V lost 5 bases and J lost 4; bases outside the gene matches: 7. The germline V gene has CDR1 GTSNPN and CDR2 SVGIG (reference sequence). The CDR3 consists of 13 residues. The CDR3 nucleotides read TGTGCCTGGCCCAGGGGGGGCACCTATGGCTACACCTTC. Translated: CAWPRGGTYGYTF.

The chain recombines TRBV10-3 with TRBJ2-7; D possibly corresponds to TRBD1 (6 bases). The length of the CDR3 is 13 residues. Germline-derived CDR1 and CDR2 are ENHRY and SYGVKD. Trimming took 10 bases from V and 8 from J, leaving 21 bases between them. The DNA of the CDR3 is TGTGCCACCCAGGGACATGCCTCAAACCAGCAGTACTTC. Protein: CATQGHASNQQYF.

The chain combines TRBV7-8 with TRBJ1-6; tentative D call: TRBD1 (5 bases). V was clipped by 1 base and J by 2 bases, with 6 bases between them. CDR3 length equals 15 residues. Germline CDR1 and CDR2: SGHVS and FQNEAQ. CDR3 region: CASSLEGAYNSPLHF. The CDR3 DNA reads as TGTGCCAGCAGCTTAGAAGGGGCCTATAATTCACCCCTCCACTTT.

The chain joins TRBV7-9 to TRBJ2-7, with D possibly matching TRBD2 (6 bases). The CDR3 is made up of 14 amino acids. Trimming stripped 5 bases from V and 6 bases from J, with 17 bases between. From germline, CDR1 is SEHNR and CDR2 FQNEAQ (reference sequence). In DNA, the CDR3 is TGTGCCAGCAGCCCCCTTAGTTACGGGGGCGAGCAGTACTTC. Amino acid sequence: CASSPLSYGGEQYF.

V is TRBV7-8 and J is TRBJ2-5; D call uncertain. The CDR3 length is 12 residues. Germline values: CDR1 SGHVS, CDR2 FQNEAQ. V lost 2 bases, J lost 5 bases, and 6 bases lay in between. CDR3 loop: CASSLMSETQYF. CDR3 DNA: TGTGCCAGCAGCTTAATGTCGGAGACCCAGTACTTC.

The chain couples TRBV20-1 to TRBJ1-2, with D unresolved. From germline, CDR1 is DFQATT and CDR2 SNEGSKA (reference sequence). The CDR3 runs 11 residues. Trimming cost V 7 bases and J 5 bases, with 11 bases left between them. As DNA, the CDR3 is TGCAGTGGATTCAGCCAGTATGGCTACACCTTC. Its protein product is CSGFSQYGYTF.

The chain links TRBV5-6 to TRBJ2-1, with a weak D call TRBD1 (5 bases). The CDR3 totals 15 residues. The V gene's germline CDR1 is SGHDT and CDR2 YYEEEE. Trimming cost V 4 bases and J 7 bases, with 18 bases left between them. CDR3: CASSLPTGARNEQFF. The DNA for the CDR3 is TGTGCCAGCAGCCTACCCACAGGCGCTCGGAATGAGCAGTTCTTC.

The chain has TRBV10-2 and TRBJ2-5; 12 bases fit TRBD2. This CDR3 has 16 amino acids. V lost 11 bases to trimming and J lost 1 base; unmatched junction nucleotides: 11. Germline CDR1 WSHSY, CDR2 SAAADI. The CDR3 DNA reads as TGCGCCGGACCCCGGCTAGCGGGAGGGGGCCAAGAGACCCAGTACTTC. It translates to CAGPRLAGGGQETQYF.

This clone was detected ten times or more. The chain has TRBV19 and TRBJ2-3, with D unclear. This CDR3 has 15 amino acids. Trimming shortened V by 4 bases and J by 1 base, and 12 bases separated the two germline ends. The germline V gene has CDR1 LNHDA and CDR2 SQIVND (reference sequence). CDR3 in amino acids: CASSTLWAGTDTQYF. The DNA of the CDR3 is TGTGCCAGTAGTACCCTGTGGGCGGGCACAGATACGCAGTATTTT. Drawing the rest from reference TRBV19 and TRBJ2-3, the complete variable domain is DGGITQSPKYLFRKEGQNVTLSCEQNLNHDAMYWYRQDPGQGLRLIYYSQIVNDFQKGDIAEGYSVSREKKESFPLTVTSAQKNPTAFYLCASSTLWAGTDTQYFGPGTRLTVL.